The present TCR beta chain was sequenced within a study of response to subunit inactivated influenza vaccine. Findings of the study overall: A suggestion made by the authors is that each seasonal influenza vaccination recruits few new T cells.

This clonotype was counted a few times. The antigen is undetermined. TCRdb re-called the RT-PCR reads through MiXCR, storing one row per CDR3 protein. Among about 520,000 distinct CDR3 sequences listed, approximately 9.9% were seen once. V gave up 4 bases and J gave up 2 bases; unmatched junction bases: 8. The CDR3 is 16 residues long. Germline CDR1 reads SGHRS; CDR2 reads YFSETQ. The clonotype originates from a man aged 50 to 60 who received an inactivated influenza vaccine. The chain recombines TRBV5-1 with TRBJ2-2, with 7 bases that match TRBD1. Sample: PBMCs from blood, taken more than 35 days after vaccination. CDR3 nucleotide sequence: TGCGCCAGCAGCCTCCGACAGGGCTCAAACACCGGGGAGCTGTTTTTT. Amino acids: CASSLRQGSNTGELFF.